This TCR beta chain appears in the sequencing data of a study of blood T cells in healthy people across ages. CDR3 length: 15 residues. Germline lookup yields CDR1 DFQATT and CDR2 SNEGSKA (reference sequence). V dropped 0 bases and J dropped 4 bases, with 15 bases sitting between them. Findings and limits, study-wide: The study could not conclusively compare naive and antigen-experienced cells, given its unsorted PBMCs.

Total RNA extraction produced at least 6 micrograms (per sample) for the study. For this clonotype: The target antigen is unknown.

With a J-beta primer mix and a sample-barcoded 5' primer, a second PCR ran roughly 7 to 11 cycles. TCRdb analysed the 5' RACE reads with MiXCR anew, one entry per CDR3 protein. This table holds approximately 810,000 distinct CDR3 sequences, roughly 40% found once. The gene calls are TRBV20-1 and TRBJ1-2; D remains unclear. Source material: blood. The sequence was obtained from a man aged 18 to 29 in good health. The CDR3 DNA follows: TGCAGTGCTAGAGATGACACAGAGACCTTCTATGGCTACACCTTC. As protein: CSARDDTETFYGYTF.